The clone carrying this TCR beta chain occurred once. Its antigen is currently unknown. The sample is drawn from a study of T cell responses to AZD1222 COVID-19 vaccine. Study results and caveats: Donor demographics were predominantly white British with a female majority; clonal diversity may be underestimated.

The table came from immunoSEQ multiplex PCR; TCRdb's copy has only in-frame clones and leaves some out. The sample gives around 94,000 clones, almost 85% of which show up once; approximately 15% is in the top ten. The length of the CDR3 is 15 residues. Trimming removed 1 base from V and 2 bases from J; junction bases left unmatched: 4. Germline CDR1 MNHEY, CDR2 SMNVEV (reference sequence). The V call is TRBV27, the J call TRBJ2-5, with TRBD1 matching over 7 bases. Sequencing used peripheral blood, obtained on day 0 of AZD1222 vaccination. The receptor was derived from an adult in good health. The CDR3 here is CASSLWAGGQETQYF. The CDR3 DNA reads TGTGCCAGCAGTTTATGGGCAGGGGGACAAGAGACCCAGTACTTC.